This TCR beta chain was profiled in a study of blood T cell repertoires in COVID-19 (TCRdb year 2020). In terms of the full investigation: Collaborator samples came from the United States, Italy and Spain and covered acute and convalescent phases of COVID-19. The material from the prospective study consisted of cDNA or gDNA derived from T cells, B-cell-depleted T cells, or PBMCs. The dataset comprised deeply sampled blood TCRbeta repertoires from subjects exposed to, actively infected with, or recovered from COVID-19. A freely available public database, intended as a resource for researchers studying the immune response to SARS-CoV-2, is where the repertoires were released. The samples were drawn from the first 160 participants of the ongoing ImmuneRACE study and from 1,254 subjects provided by 6 global collaborators. The sample metadata nearly always contained a de-identified subject ID, COVID-19 status, age in years and sex. Where HLA class I and class II types were available, the types were taken from metadata supplied by the sample provider, not from assay-based typing. Study-level results and caveats: The quantity of clinical and demographic metadata differed by source and by participant and was supplied without curation.

TCRbeta CDR3 regions were amplified from genomic DNA by means of the immunoSEQ Assay, a bias-controlled multiplex PCR. On the authors' methods: Nucleated cell counts per sample were estimated from amplification of reference gene primers within the assay. To quantify the absolute abundance of each unique TCRbeta CDR3 rearrangement, sequence reads were collapsed and filtered. For each sample, productive Simpson clonality was calculated as the square root of Simpson's diversity index over productive rearrangements. TCRdb took over this immuneACCESS table, retaining in-frame rearrangements with V and J assigned. Such tables are incomplete; in checked studies, under half of the missing clones stem from an unresolved V gene, and the remainder is unexplained. V and J calls plus clone size are reproduced from that table; the DNA served to infer D and trimming. Counted in this sample were about 230,000 clones; about 86% of them appeared once. The ten most abundant clones make up 5.7% of the sample.

Here V drops 6 bases and J drops 3 bases, and the junction holds 8 bases not matched to any gene. The cysteine opens and the phenylalanine closes a CDR3 of 14 amino acids. Of all the DNA, just the CDR3 is kept, 42 bases in frame from base 1. In the germline V gene, CDR1 corresponds to MDHEN and CDR2 to SYDVKM. Details on this clone: What this receptor recognizes is not known. Per-base quality was not reported, and no clone a single base away is much larger than it.

Collaborating institutions collected whole blood in K2EDTA tubes following their own protocols. For TCRbeta analysis, collaborators shipped samples as frozen whole blood, isolated PBMCs, or DNA extracted from either of those sample types. The clonotype originates from a man at least 80 years old with acute or convalescent COVID-19. Recombination joined TRBV28 with TRBJ2-7, and 7 junction bases match TRBD1. The specimen was peripheral blood. The CDR3 in this case is CASRTGALNYEQYF. The bases read TGTGCCAGCAGAACAGGGGCCCTCAACTACGAGCAGTACTTC.